This TCR beta chain was observed in a study of PD-1 blockade in classical Hodgkin lymphoma (dated by TCRdb to the early 2020s). With respect to the entire study: Nivolumab dosing was 3 mg/kg intravenously every 2 weeks, continuing until either disease progression or unacceptable toxicity. The study used CyTOF and TCR beta sequencing to define a peripheral blood immune signature of response to PD-1 blockade in classical Hodgkin lymphoma. Broad study findings and their caveats: The study was limited to a single clinical trial cohort, and causes of repertoire differences, possibly disease activity or prior therapy, remained undefined. Baseline TCR diversity was reported as lower in newly diagnosed patients than in healthy donors, and lower still in relapsed/refractory patients. By C4D1, a significant rise was seen in CD4+ TCR diversity but not in CD8+ TCR diversity (p=0.0027 vs p=0.16), and the rise was most apparent among complete responders (p=0.02). Trial patients achieving complete response had baseline diversity similar to newly diagnosed patients, whereas partial responders and progressors had significantly lower diversity. Lower diversity was observed in patients in whom nivolumab was started less than 1 year after ASCT, and these patients were excluded from later analyses so that confounding by immune reconstitution would be avoided.

Notes on this clone: No cognate antigen has been identified for it. No base quality values were provided; no much bigger clone lies one nucleotide off.

The CDR3, cysteine through phenylalanine, is 13 amino acids long. Of all the DNA, just the CDR3 is kept, 39 bases in frame from base 1. Relative to germline, V is 8 bases shorter and J is 1 base shorter, with 10 bases between their ends. The germline V gene gives CDR1 as KGHSH and CDR2 as LQKENI. The label giving this sample's time point can be read as: cycle 4 day 1 (C4D1), after about 6 weeks of nivolumab. Every trial patient had relapsed following autologous stem cell transplantation, and prior brentuximab vedotin exposure was what differed among cohorts A, B and C. A Miltenyi CD4+ T cell isolation kit was used for magnetic negative selection to purify CD4+ T cells from thawed PBMCs. The trial cohort included 55 to 60 patients with relapsed/refractory classical Hodgkin lymphoma, and each patient had a best overall response of complete response, partial response or progressive disease. Single-agent nivolumab was administered to trial patients in the multi-cohort phase II CheckMate 205 trial. An independent review committee assessed best overall response using the 2007 International Working Group response criteria. Trial PBMCs were collected immediately before nivolumab initiation (C1D1) and during therapy at cycle 2 day 1 and cycle 4 day 1. Peripheral blood was collected in 8 mL Vacutainer Cell Preparation Tubes, from which PBMCs were isolated by centrifugation and then cryopreserved. Purified CD4+ and CD8+ fractions were prepared only for cases with an additional available PBMC sample. Magnetically labelled cells were depleted on LS columns in a quadroMACS separator, and the flow-through was collected as the purified fraction.

Genomic DNA was isolated using the Qiagen DNeasy kit from unsorted PBMCs as well as from negatively selected CD4+ and CD8+ fractions. Amplification of TCR beta CDR3 regions was done by immunoSEQ multiplex PCR with primers that anneal to V and J segments. A synthetic immune receptor repertoire was used to minimize amplification bias, and remaining bias was computationally removed after sequencing. Processing in the source paper ran as follows. Repertoire diversity was quantified as the Shannon entropy index using custom Python scripts. Unsorted, CD4+ and CD8+ repertoires were analyzed separately, except for combined analyses in which CD4+ and CD8+ sequences were merged in silico. Clonal expansion was defined as at least a 2-fold frequency increase after treatment relative to C1D1, with a pseudocount of 0.5 for undetected baseline clones. Clones with 0 or 1 copy at C1D1 were defined as singleton clones, while clones with 2 or more copies were defined as non-singleton clones. Clones expanded in unsorted samples were annotated as CD4+, CD8+ or unknown by matching protein sequences in sorted samples from the same patient. Wilcoxon tests were applied to paired samples to test diversity changes from C1D1 to C4D1. TCRdb mirrors the immuneACCESS table, restricted to in-frame sequences. Some clones are absent from its copies; in checked studies, under half trace to an unresolved V gene, and the reason for the others is unknown. V and J calls and clone size are given by that table; D and trimming were obtained from the DNA. This sample gives under 30,000 clones in total; about 86% of them show up just once. The ten most abundant clones make up less than 0.5% of the sample.

The sequence is built from TRBV18 and TRBJ2-3; the D gene is not confidently resolved. The clonotype was recovered from a human donor with classical Hodgkin lymphoma. The specimen was CD4+ T cells from blood, collected before the fourth cycle of nivolumab. The CDR3 region: CASAPRGTDTQYF. The DNA reads TGTGCCAGCGCCCCAAGGGGCACAGATACGCAGTATTTT.